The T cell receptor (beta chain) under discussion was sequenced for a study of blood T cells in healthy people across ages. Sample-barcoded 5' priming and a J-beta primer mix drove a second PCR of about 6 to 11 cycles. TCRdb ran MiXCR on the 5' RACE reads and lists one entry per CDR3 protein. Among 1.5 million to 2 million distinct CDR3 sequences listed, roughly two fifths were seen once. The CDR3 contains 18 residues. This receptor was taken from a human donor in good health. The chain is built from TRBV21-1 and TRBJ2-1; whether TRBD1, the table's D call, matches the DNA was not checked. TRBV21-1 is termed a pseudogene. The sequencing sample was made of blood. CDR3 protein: CASSKAPLRGPSYNEQFF. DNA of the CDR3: TGTGCCAGCAGCAAAGCCCCCCTGCGAGGGCCTAGTTACAATGAGCAGTTCTTC.